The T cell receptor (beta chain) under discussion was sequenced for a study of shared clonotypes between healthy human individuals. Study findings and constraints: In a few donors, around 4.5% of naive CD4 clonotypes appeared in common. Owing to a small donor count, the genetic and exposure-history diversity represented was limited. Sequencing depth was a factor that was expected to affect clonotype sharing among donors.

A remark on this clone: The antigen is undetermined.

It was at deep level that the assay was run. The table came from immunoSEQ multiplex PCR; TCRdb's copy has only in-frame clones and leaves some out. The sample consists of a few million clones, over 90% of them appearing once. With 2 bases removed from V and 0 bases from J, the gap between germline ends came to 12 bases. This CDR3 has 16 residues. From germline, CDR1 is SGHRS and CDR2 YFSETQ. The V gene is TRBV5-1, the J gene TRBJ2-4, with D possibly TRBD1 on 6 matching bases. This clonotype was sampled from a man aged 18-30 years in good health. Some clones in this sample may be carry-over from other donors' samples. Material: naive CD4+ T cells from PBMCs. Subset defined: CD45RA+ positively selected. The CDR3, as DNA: TGCGCCAGCAGCTTTTTGGGGGCTCTAGCCAAAAACATTCAGTACTTC. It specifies CASSFLGALAKNIQYF. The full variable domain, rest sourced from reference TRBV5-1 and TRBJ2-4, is KAGVTQTPRYLIKTRGQQVTLSCSPISGHRSVSWYQQTPGQGLQFLFEYFSETQRNKGNFPGRFSGRQFSNSRSEMNVSTLELGDSALYLCASSFLGALAKNIQYFGAGTRLSVL.